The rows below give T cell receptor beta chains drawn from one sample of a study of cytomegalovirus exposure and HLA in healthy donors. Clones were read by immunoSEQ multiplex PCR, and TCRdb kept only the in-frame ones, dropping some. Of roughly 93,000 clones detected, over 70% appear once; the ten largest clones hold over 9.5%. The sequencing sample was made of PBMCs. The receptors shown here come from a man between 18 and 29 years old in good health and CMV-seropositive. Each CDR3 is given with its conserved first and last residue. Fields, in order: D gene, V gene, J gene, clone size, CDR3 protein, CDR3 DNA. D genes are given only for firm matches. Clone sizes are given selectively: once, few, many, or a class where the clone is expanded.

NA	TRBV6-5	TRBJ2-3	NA	CASSFFRDSSTDTQYF	TGTGCCAGCAGTTTTTTCAGGGACTCTAGCACAGATACGCAGTATTTT
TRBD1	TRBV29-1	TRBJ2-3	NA	CSVPPDRCQGTQYF	TGCAGCGTACCCCCGGACAGGTGTCAAGGCACGCAGTATTTT
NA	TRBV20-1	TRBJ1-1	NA	CSARDWPEAFF	TGCAGTGCTAGAGATTGGCCTGAAGCTTTCTTT
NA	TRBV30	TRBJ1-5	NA	CAWSGGAQPQHF	TGTGCCTGGAGCGGGGGGGCTCAGCCCCAGCATTTT
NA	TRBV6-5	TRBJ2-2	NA	CASNNRDSTGELFF	TGTGCCAGCAATAACCGGGACTCAACCGGGGAGCTGTTTTTT
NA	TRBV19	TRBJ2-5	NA	CASSHAGSQETQYF	TGTGCCAGTAGTCACGCAGGGTCCCAAGAGACCCAGTACTTC
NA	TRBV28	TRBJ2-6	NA	CASSVGGSGANVLTF	TGTGCCAGCAGTGTAGGGGGCTCTGGGGCCAACGTCCTGACTTTC
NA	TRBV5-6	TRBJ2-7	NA	CASSPRGWYEQYF	TGTGCCAGCAGCCCCAGGGGTTGGTACGAGCAGTACTTC
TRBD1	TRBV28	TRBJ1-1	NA	CASSRRTGTGPTEAFF	TGTGCCAGCAGCCGTAGAACCGGGACAGGGCCCACTGAAGCTTTCTTT
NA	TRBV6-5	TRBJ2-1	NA	CASSYTQNNEQFF	TGTGCCAGCAGTTACACACAGAACAATGAGCAGTTCTTC
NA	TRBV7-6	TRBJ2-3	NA	CASSSTGGNTQYF	TGTGCCAGCAGCTCGACGGGGGGCAATACGCAGTATTTT
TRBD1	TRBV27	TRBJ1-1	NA	CASRLGQVEHTEAFF	TGTGCCAGCAGACTAGGACAGGTGGAGCACACTGAAGCTTTCTTT
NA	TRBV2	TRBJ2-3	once	CASKVEPGAGTDTQYF	TGTGCCAGCAAAGTTGAGCCCGGCGCAGGGACAGATACGCAGTATTTT
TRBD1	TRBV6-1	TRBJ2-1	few	CASSEQGQGGNEQFF	TGTGCCAGCAGTGAACAGGGACAGGGCGGGAATGAGCAGTTCTTC
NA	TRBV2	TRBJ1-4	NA	CASSKRTTATNEKLFF	TGTGCCAGCAGTAAAAGGACGACAGCAACTAATGAAAAACTGTTTTTT
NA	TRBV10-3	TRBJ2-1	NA	CAATEGKGGVYNEQFF	TGTGCCGCCACGGAGGGGAAGGGTGGAGTTTACAATGAGCAGTTCTTC